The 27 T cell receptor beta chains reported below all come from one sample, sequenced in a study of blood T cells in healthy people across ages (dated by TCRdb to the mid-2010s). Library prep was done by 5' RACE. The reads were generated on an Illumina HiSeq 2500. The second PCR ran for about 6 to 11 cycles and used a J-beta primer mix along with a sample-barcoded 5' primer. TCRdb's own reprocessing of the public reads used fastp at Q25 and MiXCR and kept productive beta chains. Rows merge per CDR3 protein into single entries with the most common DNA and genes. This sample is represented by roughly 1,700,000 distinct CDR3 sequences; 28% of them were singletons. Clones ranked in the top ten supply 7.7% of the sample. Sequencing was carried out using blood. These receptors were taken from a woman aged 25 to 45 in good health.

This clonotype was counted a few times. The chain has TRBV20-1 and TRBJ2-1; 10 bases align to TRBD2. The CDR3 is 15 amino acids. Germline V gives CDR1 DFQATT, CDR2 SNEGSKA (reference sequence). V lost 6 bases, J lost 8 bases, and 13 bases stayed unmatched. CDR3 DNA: TGCAGTGCGGTGCAGCCTAGCGGGGGTTCTCATGAGCAGTTCTTC. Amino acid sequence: CSAVQPSGGSHEQFF.

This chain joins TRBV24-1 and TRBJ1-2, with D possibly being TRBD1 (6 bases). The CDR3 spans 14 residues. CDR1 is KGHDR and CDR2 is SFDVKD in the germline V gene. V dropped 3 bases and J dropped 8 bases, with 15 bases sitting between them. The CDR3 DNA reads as TGTGCCACCAGTGATCCGTCGACAGGTCGGGGCTACACCTTC. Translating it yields CATSDPSTGRGYTF.

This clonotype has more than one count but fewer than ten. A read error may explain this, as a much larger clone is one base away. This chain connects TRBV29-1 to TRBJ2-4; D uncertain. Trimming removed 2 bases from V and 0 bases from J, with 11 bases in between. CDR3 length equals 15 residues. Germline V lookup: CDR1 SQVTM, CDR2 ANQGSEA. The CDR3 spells CSVEPRTVAKNIQYF. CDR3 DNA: TGCAGCGTTGAACCCCGGACCGTAGCCAAAAACATTCAGTACTTC. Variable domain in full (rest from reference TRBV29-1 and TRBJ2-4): SAVISQKPSRDICQRGTSLTIQCQVDSQVTMMFWYRQQPGQSLTLIATANQGSEATYESGFVIDKFPISRPNLTFSTLTVSNMSPEDSSIYLCSVEPRTVAKNIQYFGAGTRLSVL.

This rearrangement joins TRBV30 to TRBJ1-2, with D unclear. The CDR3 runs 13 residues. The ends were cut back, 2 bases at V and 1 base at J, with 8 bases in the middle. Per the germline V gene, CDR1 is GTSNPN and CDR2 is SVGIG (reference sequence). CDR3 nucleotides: TGTGCCTGGAGTTCGGGAATTAACTATGGCTACACCTTC. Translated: CAWSSGINYGYTF.

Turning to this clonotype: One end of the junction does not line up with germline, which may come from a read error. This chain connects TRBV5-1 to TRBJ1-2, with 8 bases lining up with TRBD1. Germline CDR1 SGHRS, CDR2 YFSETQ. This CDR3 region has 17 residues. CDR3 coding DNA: TGCGCCAGCAGCCCTTGGACAGGGAGGATTGCTAACTATGGCCACACCTTC. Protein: CASSPWTGRIANYGHTF.

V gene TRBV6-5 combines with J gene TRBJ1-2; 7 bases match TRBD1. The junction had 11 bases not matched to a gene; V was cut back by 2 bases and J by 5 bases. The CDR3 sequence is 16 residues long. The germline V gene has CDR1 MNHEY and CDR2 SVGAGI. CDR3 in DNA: TGTGCCAGCAGTTACAGGGCGCCGGGACAGCCTTATGGCTACACCTTC. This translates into CASSYRAPGQPYGYTF.

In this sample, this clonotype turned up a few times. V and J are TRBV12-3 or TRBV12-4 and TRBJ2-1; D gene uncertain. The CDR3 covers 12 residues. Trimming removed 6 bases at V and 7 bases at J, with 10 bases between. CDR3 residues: CASSRLLNEQFF. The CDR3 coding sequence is TGTGCCAGCAGCCGACTCCTGAATGAGCAGTTCTTC.

CDR3 residues: CSARKESSYNSPLHF. The DNA of the CDR3 is TGCAGTGCTAGGAAAGAGAGCTCCTATAATTCACCCCTCCACTTT. This chain uses TRBV20-1 with TRBJ1-6, with D unresolved. The CDR3 contains 15 residues. CDR1 and CDR2 from the germline V gene are DFQATT and SNEGSKA (reference sequence). The V end lost 3 bases, the J end lost 0 bases, and 9 bases lay between the germline ends.

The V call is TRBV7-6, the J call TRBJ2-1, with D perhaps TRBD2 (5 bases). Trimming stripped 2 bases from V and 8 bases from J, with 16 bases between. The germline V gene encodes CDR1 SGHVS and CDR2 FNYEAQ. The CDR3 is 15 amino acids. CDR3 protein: CASSLRAGYRDEQFF. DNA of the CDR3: TGTGCCAGCAGCTTAAGGGCGGGCTACCGGGATGAGCAGTTCTTC. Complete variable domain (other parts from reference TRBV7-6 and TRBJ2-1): GAGVSQSPRYKVTKRGQDVALRCDPISGHVSLYWYRQALGQGPEFLTYFNYEAQQDKSGLPNDRFSAERPEGSISTLTIQRTEQRDSAMYRCASSLRAGYRDEQFFGPGTRLTVL.

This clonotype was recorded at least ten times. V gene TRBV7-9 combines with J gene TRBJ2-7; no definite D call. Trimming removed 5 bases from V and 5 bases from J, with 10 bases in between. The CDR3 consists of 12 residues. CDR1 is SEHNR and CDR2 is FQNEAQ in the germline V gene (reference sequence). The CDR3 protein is CASSTTTNEQYF. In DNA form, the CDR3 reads TGTGCCAGCAGCACAACTACGAACGAGCAGTACTTC.

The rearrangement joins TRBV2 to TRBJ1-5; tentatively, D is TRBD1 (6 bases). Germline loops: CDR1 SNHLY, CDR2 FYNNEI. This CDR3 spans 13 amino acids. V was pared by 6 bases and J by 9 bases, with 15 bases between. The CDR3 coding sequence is TGTGCCAGCAGAACAGGGCCGCGGAGGCCCCAGCATTTT. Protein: CASRTGPRRPQHF.

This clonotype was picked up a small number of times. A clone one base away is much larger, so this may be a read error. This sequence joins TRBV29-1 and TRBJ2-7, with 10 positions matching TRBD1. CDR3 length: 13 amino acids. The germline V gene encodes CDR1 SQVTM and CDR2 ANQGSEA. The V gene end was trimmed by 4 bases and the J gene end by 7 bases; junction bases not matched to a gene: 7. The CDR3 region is CSVVRRTGGEQYF. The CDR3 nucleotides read TGCAGCGTTGTCCGAAGGACAGGGGGGGAGCAGTACTTC.

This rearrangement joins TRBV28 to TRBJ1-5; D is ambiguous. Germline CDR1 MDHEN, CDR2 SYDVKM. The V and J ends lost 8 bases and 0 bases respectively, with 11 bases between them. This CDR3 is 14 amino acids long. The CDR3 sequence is CASRLWYSNQPQHF. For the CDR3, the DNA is TGTGCCAGCCGCCTCTGGTATAGCAATCAGCCCCAGCATTTT.

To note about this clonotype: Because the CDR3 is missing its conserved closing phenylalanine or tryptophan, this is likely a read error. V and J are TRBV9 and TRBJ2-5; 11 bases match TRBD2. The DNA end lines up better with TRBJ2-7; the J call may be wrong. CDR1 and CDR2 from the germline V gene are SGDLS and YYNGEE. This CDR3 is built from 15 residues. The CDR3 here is CASSVDSGGAYEQYC. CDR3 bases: TGTGCCAGCAGCGTAGATAGCGGGGGGGCTTACGAGCAGTACTGC.

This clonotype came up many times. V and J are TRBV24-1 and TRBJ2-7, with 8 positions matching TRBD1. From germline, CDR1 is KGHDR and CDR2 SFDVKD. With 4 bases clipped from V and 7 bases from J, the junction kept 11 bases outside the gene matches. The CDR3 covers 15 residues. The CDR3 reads CATSDTPDRDREQYF. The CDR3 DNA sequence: TGTGCCACCAGTGACACGCCGGACAGGGACAGGGAGCAGTACTTC.

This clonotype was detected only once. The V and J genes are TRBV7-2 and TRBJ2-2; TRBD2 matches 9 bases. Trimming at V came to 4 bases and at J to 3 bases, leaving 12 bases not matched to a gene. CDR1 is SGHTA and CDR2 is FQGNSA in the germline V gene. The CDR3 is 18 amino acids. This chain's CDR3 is CASSSRGSGGPYTGELFF. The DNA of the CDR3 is TGTGCCAGCAGCTCACGTGGTAGCGGGGGTCCCTACACCGGGGAGCTGTTTTTT.

DNA for the CDR3: TGCGCCAGCAGCCAAGATCCCCAGGGAGGAGGCTACACCTTC. Protein sequence: CASSQDPQGGGYTF. This chain links TRBV4-1 with TRBJ1-2, with D possibly TRBD1 on 5 matching bases. V lost 0 bases to trimming and J lost 8 bases, with 13 bases between them. Germline loops: CDR1 MGHRA, CDR2 YSYEKL. The CDR3 covers 14 residues.

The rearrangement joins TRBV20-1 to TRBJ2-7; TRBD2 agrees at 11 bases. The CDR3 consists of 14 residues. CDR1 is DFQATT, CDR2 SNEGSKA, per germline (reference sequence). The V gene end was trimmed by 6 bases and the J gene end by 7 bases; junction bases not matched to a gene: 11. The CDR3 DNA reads TGCAGTGCGGACGGGACTAGCGGAACCAATGAGCAGTACTTC. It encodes CSADGTSGTNEQYF.

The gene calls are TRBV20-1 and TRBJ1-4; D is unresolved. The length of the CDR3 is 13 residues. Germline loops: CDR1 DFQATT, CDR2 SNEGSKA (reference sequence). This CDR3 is CSPREAPNEKLFF. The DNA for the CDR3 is TGCAGCCCACGTGAGGCGCCTAATGAAAAACTGTTTTTT.

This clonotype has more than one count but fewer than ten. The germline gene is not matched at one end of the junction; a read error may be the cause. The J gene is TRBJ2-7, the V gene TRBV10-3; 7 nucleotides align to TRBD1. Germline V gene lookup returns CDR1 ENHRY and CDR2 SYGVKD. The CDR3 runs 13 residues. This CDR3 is CAISEGGRYKQYF. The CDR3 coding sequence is TGTGCCATCAGTGAAGGGGGCCGCTACAAGCAGTACTTC.

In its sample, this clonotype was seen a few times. In DNA form, the CDR3 reads TGCGCCAGCAGCCAAGAAGGACCGAACACTGAAGCTTTCTTT. It is translated as CASSQEGPNTEAFF. J is TRBJ1-1 and V is TRBV4-1, with D hard to call. The CDR3 sequence is 14 residues long. Germline V gene data show CDR1 as MGHRA and CDR2 as YSYEKL. V shed 0 bases and J shed 1 base, with 6 bases lying between them.

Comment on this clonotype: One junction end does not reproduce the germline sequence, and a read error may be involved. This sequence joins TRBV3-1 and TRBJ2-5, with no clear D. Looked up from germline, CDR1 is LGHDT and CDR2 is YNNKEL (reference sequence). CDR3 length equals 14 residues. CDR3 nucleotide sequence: TGTGCCAGCGGCCAAACGGGTTATCGGGAGACCCAGTACTTC. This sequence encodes CASGQTGYRETQYF.

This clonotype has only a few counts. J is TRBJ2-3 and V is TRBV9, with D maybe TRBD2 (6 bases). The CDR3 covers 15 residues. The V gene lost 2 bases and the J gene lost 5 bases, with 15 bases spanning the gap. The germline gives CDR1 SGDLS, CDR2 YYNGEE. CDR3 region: CASSVSGLRRDTQYF. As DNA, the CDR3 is TGTGCCAGCAGCGTGAGTGGACTACGGCGAGATACGCAGTATTTT.

CDR3 residues: CSARDELAGDNEQFF. CDR3 DNA: TGCAGTGCTAGAGATGAACTAGCGGGAGACAATGAGCAGTTCTTC. This chain joins TRBV20-1 and TRBJ2-1; 11 bases align to TRBD2. The CDR3 has 15 amino acids. The germline CDR1 and CDR2 sequences are DFQATT and SNEGSKA (reference sequence). V was clipped by 0 bases and J by 5 bases; unmatched bases: 3.

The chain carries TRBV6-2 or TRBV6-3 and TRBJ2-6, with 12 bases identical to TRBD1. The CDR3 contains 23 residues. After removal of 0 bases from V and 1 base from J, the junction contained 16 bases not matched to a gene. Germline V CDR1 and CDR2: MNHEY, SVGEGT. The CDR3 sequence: CASSYSIGETGTGGASGANVLTF. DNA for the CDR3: TGTGCCAGCAGTTACTCGATAGGGGAAACCGGGACAGGGGGCGCTTCTGGGGCCAACGTCCTGACTTTC.

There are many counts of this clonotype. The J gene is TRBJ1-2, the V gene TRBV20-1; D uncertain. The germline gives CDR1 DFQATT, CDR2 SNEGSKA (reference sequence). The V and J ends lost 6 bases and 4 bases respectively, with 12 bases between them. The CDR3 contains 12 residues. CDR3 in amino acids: CSATAGSYGYTF. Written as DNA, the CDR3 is TGCAGTGCCACGGCCGGGTCCTATGGCTACACCTTC.

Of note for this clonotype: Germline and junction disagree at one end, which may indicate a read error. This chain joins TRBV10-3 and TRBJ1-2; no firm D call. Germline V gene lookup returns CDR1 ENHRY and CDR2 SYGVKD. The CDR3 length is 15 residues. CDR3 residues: CATSANGKGRYGYTF. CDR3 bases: TGTGCCACCAGTGCTAACGGCAAGGGAAGGTATGGCTACACCTTC.